This T cell receptor (beta chain) emerged from a study of T-cell reconstitution after alpha-beta-depleted transplantation in children. Broader study findings: It was surviving recipient T cells and thymic progenitors that gave some patients high TCRbeta diversity at day 60.

This clonotype was seen ten or more times. The antigen is unknown. This CDR3 spans 20 amino acids. Germline V gene data show CDR1 as LNHNV and CDR2 as YYDKDF (reference sequence). Trimming took 1 base from V and 1 from J, leaving 22 bases between them. As it was prepared, the TCRbeta library received unique molecular identifiers. TCRdb redid the calling of the PCR reads with MiXCR, one entry per CDR3 protein. The top ten clones hold roughly 36% of a sample with over 200,000 distinct CDR3 sequences, approximately 8% of them seen once. The TCR comes from a male patient aged 2 to 10 who had a stem cell transplant for acute myeloid leukemia, so the T cells may come from the graft donor. The sequenced sample was PBMCs, mostly from graft donor cells, obtained 360 days after TCRalphabeta/CD19-depleted stem cell transplant. The rearrangement joins TRBV15 to TRBJ2-2; a weak D match, TRBD2 (5 bases). CDR3 loop: CATSRVGLGGPGKNTGELFF. In DNA, the CDR3 is TGTGCCACCAGCAGAGTAGGTCTTGGCGGGCCCGGAAAGAACACCGGGGAGCTGTTTTTT.